This record looks at one T cell receptor (beta chain) sequence and its context. Its antigen is not identified. Measured with immunoSEQ multiplex PCR; TCRdb has only the in-frame clones, and not every one. The sample yields 180,000 or so clones, about 89% seen once. This sample is drawn from a study of cytomegalovirus exposure and HLA in healthy donors. Broader study findings: Many donors shared some public TCRs, even though most TCR sequences were rare.

The sequence was obtained from a man younger than 40 in good health and CMV-seropositive. The sample was PBMCs.

The CDR3 DNA is TGCAGCGTTGCAACTTGGGACAGCAACACCGGGGAGCTGTTTTTT. It translates to CSVATWDSNTGELFF. The chain uses TRBV29-1 and TRBJ2-2; 7 bases agree with TRBD1. This CDR3 has 15 amino acids. With 4 bases clipped from V and 2 bases from J, the junction kept 7 bases outside the gene matches. Germline CDR1 is SQVTM and CDR2 is ANQGSEA.